Listed below are T cell receptor beta chains from one sample, sequenced in a study of CD8+ T cells in alopecia areata. Only in-frame clones appear in the TCRdb table, and some are missing; sequencing was by immunoSEQ multiplex PCR. This sample carries 65,000 to 100,000 clones, roughly 51% of them seen once, and the ten largest clones take approximately 5.3%. Input material: NKG2D-high CD8+ T cells sorted from blood. These receptor sequences come from a human donor with alopecia areata. Each CDR3 is given with its conserved first and last residue. D genes are given only for firm matches. Clone sizes are given selectively: once, few, many, or a class where the clone is expanded.

D	J	size	V	DNA	CDR3
TRBD1	TRBJ1-1	-	TRBV27	TGTGCCACCAGACAGGGGGCTATAGCCACTGAAGCTTTCTTT	CATRQGAIATEAFF
-	TRBJ2-1	-	TRBV28	TGTGCCAGCAGTTCCCTCAGGGGAAGGGGCAATGAGCAGTTCTTC	CASSSLRGRGNEQFF
-	TRBJ1-2	-	TRBV23-1	TGCGCCAGCAGTTTGATTTCGTTACGCAGAAAGACCTATGGCTACACCTTC	CASSLISLRRKTYGYTF
-	TRBJ1-1	few	TRBV5-1	TGCGCCAGCAGCTGGGGTTCAGGAGAAGCTTTCTTT	CASSWGSGEAFF
TRBD2	TRBJ2-1	-	TRBV30	TGTGCCTGGAGTTCAAGCGGGGCTTACAATGAGCAGTTCTTC	CAWSSSGAYNEQFF
-	TRBJ2-7	-	TRBV6-5	TGTGCCAGCAGTTACCGGGCGGACTCCTACGAGCAGTACTTC	CASSYRADSYEQYF
-	TRBJ2-1	few	TRBV5-1	TGCGCCAGCAGGGGAGGAGACAATGAGCAGTTCTTC	CASRGGDNEQFF
TRBD1	TRBJ2-2	many	TRBV5-6	TGTGCCAGCAGCTGGGACAGGGTCGGCACCGGGGAGCTGTTTTTT	CASSWDRVGTGELFF
TRBD1	TRBJ2-7	few	TRBV29-1	TGCAGCGCACTGGGACAGAACTACGAGCAGTACTTC	CSALGQNYEQYF
TRBD1	TRBJ2-7	few	TRBV29-1	TGCAGCGTCCCCTCTCGGCAGGGGGCCTACGAGCAGTACTTC	CSVPSRQGAYEQYF
-	TRBJ2-1	-	TRBV29-1	TGCAGCGCCAGGGCAGAAATCTACAATGAGCAGTTCTTC	CSARAEIYNEQFF
-	TRBJ1-1	-	TRBV2	TGTGCCAGCATCAGAACAGAAGCTTTCTTT	CASIRTEAFF
-	TRBJ2-7	-	TRBV27	TGTGCCAGCACCCTATGGCGGGGGCACTCCTACGAGCAGTACTTC	CASTLWRGHSYEQYF
-	TRBJ2-1	-	TRBV7-6	TGTGCCAGCAGCCCGGTACAGGGCCCTTCCTACAATGAGCAGTTCTTC	CASSPVQGPSYNEQFF
-	TRBJ2-7	few	TRBV29-1	TGCAGCGTTGTGGCAAACGAGCAGTACTTC	CSVVANEQYF
-	TRBJ2-7	few	TRBV19	TGTGCCAGTAGTTCCCCAGGAATATACGAGCAGTACTTC	CASSSPGIYEQYF
-	TRBJ2-3	-	TRBV9	TGTGCCAGCAGCCTCCGAGATACGCAGTATTTT	CASSLRDTQYF
TRBD2	TRBJ2-1	-	TRBV11-2	TGTGCCAGCAGCTCGCCACGGACTAGCGGGCCGTATGAGCAGTTCTTC	CASSSPRTSGPYEQFF
-	TRBJ2-1	-	TRBV11-2	TGTGCCAGCAGCTACGACTGGGACAACAATGAGCAGTTCTTC	CASSYDWDNNEQFF
TRBD2	TRBJ2-7	-	TRBV5-4	TGTGCCAGCAGCTTGTTAGGGACTAGCGGGGGTTACGAGCAGTACTTC	CASSLLGTSGGYEQYF
-	TRBJ2-1	-	TRBV5-1	TGCGCCAGCAGCTTGGAACAGGGTTTCGAGCAGTTCTTC	CASSLEQGFEQFF
-	TRBJ2-5	-	TRBV6-5	TGTGCCAGCAGTTACTCCGGGGTCCAGTACTTC	CASSYSGVQYF